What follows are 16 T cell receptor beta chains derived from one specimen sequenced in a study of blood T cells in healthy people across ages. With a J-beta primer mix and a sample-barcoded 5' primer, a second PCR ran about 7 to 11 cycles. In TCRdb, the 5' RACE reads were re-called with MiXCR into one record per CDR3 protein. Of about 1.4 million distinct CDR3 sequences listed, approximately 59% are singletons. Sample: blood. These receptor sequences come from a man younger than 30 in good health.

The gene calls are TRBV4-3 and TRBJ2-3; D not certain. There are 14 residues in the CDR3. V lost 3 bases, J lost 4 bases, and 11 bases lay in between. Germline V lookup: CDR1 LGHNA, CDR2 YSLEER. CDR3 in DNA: TGCGCCAGCAGCCAGGGGTTACCACCAGATACGCAGTATTTT. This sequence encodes CASSQGLPPDTQYF.

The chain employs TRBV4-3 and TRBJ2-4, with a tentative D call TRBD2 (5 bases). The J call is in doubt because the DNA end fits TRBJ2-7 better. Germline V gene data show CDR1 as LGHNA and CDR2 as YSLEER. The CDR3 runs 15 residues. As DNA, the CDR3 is TGCGCCAGCAGCCAAGAGAGGGCGGGCCACTACGAGCAGTACTTC. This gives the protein CASSQERAGHYEQYF.

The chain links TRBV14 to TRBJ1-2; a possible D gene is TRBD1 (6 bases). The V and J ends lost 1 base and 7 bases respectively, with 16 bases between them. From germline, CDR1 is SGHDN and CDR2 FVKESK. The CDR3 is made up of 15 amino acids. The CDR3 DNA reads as TGTGCCAGCAGCCAAGGAGATTGGGACATCTTTGGCTACACCTTC. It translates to CASSQGDWDIFGYTF.

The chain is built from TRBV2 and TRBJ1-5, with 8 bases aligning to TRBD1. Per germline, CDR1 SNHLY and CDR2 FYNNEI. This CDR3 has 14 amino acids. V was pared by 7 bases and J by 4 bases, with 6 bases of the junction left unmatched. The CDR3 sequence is CASTGDRSNQPQHF. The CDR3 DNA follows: TGTGCCAGCACCGGGGACAGGTCGAATCAGCCCCAGCATTTT.

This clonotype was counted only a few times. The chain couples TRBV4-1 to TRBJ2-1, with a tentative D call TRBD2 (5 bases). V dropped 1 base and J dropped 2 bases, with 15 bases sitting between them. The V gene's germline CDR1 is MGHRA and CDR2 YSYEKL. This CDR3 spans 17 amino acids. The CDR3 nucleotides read TGCGCCAGCAGCCAAGGCCGGCAGCGGTTAACCTACAATGAGCAGTTCTTC. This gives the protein CASSQGRQRLTYNEQFF.

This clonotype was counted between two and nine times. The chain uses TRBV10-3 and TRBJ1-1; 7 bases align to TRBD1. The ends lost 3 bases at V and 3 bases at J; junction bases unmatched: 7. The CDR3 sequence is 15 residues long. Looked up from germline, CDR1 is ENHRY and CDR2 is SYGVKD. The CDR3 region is CAISDPQGFDTEAFF. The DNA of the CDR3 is TGTGCCATCAGTGACCCACAGGGGTTCGACACTGAAGCTTTCTTT.

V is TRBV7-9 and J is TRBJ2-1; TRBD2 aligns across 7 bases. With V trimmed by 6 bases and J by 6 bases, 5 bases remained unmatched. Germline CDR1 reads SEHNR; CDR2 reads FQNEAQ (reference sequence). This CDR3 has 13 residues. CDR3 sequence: CASRLGGSNEQFF. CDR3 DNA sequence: TGTGCCAGCAGATTGGGAGGGAGCAATGAGCAGTTCTTC. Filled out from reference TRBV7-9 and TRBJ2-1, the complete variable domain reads DTGVSQNPRHKITKRGQNVTFRCDPISEHNRLYWYRQTLGQGPEFLTYFQNEAQLEKSRLLSDRFSAERPKGSFSTLEIQRTEQGDSAMYLCASRLGGSNEQFFGPGTRLTVL.

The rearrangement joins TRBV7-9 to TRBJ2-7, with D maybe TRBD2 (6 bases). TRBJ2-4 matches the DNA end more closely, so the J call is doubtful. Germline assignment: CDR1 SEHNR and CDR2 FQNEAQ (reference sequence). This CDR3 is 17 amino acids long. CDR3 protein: CASSLVKAGILKNIQYF. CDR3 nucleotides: TGTGCCAGCAGCTTAGTCAAGGCGGGGATCCTCAAAAACATTCAGTACTTC.

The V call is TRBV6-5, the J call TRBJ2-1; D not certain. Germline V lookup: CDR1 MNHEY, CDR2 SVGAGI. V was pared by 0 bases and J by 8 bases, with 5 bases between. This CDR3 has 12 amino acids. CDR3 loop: CASSYSMHEQFF. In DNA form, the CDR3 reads TGTGCCAGCAGTTACTCGATGCATGAGCAGTTCTTC.

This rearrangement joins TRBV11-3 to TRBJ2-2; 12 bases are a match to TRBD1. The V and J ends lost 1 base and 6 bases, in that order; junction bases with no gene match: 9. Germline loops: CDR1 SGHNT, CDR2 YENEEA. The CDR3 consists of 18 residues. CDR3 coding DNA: TGTGCCAGCAGCTTAGGATCTCCGGGACAGGGGGCGCCCGGGGAGCTGTTTTTT. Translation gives CASSLGSPGQGAPGELFF.

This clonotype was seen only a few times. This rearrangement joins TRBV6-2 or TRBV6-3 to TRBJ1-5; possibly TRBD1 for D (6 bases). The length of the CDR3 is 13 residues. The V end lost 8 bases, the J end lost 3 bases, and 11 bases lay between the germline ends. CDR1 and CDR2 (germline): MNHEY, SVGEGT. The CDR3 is CASDQGYNQPQHF. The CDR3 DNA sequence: TGTGCCAGCGACCAGGGGTACAATCAGCCCCAGCATTTT.

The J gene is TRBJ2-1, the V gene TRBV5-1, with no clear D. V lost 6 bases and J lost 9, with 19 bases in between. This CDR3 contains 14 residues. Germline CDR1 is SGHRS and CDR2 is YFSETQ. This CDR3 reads CASTSLNALGEQFF. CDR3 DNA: TGCGCCAGCACCTCACTTAATGCTCTGGGTGAGCAGTTCTTC.

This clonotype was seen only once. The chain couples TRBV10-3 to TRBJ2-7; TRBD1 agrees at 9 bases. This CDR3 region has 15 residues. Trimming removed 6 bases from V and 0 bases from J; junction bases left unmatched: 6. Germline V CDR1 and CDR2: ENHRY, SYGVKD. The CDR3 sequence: CAIREQGASSYEQYF. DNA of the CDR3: TGTGCCATCAGGGAACAGGGGGCCTCCTCCTACGAGCAGTACTTC.

CDR3: CASSGPVGYGGGAIYNEQFF. The CDR3 nucleotides are TGTGCCAGCAGCGGACCCGTGGGGTACGGCGGGGGGGCGATCTACAATGAGCAGTTCTTC. The chain has TRBV14 and TRBJ2-1, with 9 bases matching TRBD2. With 5 bases clipped from V and 3 bases from J, the junction kept 20 bases outside the gene matches. Germline V CDR1 and CDR2: SGHDN, FVKESK. The CDR3 spans 20 residues.

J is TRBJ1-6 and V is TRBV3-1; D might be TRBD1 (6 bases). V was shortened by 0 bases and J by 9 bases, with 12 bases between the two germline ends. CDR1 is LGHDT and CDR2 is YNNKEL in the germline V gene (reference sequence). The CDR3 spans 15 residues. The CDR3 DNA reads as TGTGCCAGCAGCCAAGATTCGGGGGCTGGTTCACCCCTCCACTTT. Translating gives CASSQDSGAGSPLHF. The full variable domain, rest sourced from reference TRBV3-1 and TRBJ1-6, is DTAVSQTPKYLVTQMGNDKSIKCEQNLGHDTMYWYKQDSKKFLKIMFSYNNKELIINETVPNRFSPKSPDKAHLNLHINSLELGDSAVYFCASSQDSGAGSPLHFGNGTRLTVT.

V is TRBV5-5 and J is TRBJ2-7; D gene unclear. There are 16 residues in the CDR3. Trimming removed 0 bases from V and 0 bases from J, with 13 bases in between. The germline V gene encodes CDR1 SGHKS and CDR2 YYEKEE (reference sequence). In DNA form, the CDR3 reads TGTGCCAGCAGCTTGGTCGGCAGCCCAGTCTCCTACGAGCAGTACTTC. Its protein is CASSLVGSPVSYEQYF.